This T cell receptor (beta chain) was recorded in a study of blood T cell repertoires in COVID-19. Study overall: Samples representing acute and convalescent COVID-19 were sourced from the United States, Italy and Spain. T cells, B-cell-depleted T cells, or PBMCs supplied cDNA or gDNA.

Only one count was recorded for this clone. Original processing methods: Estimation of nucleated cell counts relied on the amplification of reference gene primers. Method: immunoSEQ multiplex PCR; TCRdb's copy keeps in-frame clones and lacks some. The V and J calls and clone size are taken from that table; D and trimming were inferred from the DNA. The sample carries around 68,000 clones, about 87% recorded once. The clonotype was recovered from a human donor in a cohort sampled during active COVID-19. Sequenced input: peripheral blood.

CDR3 region: CASSAPRTSGSQGIQYF. DNA for the CDR3: TGTGCCAGCAGCGCCCCCCGGACTAGCGGGAGTCAGGGCATTCAGTACTTC. V gene TRBV9 combines with J gene TRBJ2-4; 13 bases line up with TRBD2. The CDR3 runs to 17 residues. Trimming took 3 bases from V and 9 from J; bases not matched to a gene: 12. Germline loops: CDR1 SGDLS, CDR2 YYNGEE.